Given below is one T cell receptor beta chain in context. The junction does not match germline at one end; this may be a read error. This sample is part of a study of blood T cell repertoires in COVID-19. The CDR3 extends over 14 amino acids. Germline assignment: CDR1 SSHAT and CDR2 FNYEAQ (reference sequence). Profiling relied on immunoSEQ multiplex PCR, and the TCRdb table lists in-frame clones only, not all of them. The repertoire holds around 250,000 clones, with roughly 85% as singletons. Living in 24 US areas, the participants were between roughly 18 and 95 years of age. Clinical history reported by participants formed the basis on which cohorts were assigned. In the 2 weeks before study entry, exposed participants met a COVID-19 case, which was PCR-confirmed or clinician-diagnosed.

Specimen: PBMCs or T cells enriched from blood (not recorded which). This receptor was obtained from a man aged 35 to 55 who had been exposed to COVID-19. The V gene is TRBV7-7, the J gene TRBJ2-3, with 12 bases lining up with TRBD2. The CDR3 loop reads CASSSGLAGDTQYF. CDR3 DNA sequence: TGTGCTAGCAGCTCGGGACTAGCGGGAGATACGCAGTATTTT.